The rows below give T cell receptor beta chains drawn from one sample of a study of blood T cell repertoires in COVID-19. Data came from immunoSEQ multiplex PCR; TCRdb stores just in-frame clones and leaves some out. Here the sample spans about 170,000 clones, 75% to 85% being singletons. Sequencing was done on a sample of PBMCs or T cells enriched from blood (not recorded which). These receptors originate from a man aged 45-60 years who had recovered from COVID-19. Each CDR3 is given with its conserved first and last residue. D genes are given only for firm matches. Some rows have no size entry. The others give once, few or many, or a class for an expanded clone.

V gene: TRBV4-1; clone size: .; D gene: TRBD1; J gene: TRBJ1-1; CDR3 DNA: TGCGCCAGCAGCCAGACCGGGACAGGGGCAGCAAACACTGAAGCTTTCTTT; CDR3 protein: CASSQTGTGAANTEAFF
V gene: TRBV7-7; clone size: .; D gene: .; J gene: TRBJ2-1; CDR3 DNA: TGTGCTAGCAGCTTAGCCGGGACTTTGGGTTATGAGCAGTTCTTC; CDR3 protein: CASSLAGTLGYEQFF
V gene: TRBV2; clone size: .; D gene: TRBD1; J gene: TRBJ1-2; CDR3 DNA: TGTGCCAGCAGTGAGAGGTTAGCGACAGGGGCCAACTATGGCTACACCTTC; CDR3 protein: CASSERLATGANYGYTF
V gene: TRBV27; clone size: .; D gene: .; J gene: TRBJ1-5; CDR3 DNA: TGTGCCAGCAGCCCGCAGGGCAATCAGCCCCAGCATTTT; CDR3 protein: CASSPQGNQPQHF
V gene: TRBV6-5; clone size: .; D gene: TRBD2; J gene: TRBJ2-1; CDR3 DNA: TGTGCCAGCAGTTCACTAGCGGGGGGGGACTCAGCGGAGCAGTTCTTC; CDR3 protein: CASSSLAGGDSAEQFF
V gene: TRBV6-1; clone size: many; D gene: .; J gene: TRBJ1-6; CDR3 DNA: TGTGCCAGCAGTGAAGGGCCCCCGGGGGGGGCGCAGATTTATTCACCCCTCCACTTT; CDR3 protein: CASSEGPPGGAQIYSPLHF
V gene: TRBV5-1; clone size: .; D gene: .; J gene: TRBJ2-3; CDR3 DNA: TGCGCCAGCAGCCTGGAAAATGACTTAGGCACAGATACGCAGTATTTT; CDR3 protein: CASSLENDLGTDTQYF
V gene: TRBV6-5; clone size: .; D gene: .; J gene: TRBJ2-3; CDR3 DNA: TGTGCCAGCAGTCCTTACAGGGTAGATACGCAGTATTTT; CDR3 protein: CASSPYRVDTQYF
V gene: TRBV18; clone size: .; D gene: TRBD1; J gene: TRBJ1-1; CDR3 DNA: TGTGCCAGCTCACGAACGGGACAGGGGACCCGCGAGGCTTTCTTT; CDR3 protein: CASSRTGQGTREAFF
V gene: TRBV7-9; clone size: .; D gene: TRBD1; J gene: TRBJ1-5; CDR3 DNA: TGTGCCAGCAGCTTAACAGGGGGCCATCAGCCCCAGCATTTT; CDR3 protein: CASSLTGGHQPQHF
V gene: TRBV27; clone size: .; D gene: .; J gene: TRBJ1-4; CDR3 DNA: TGTGCCAGCAGTTTATGGGCGGGGGGGAATGAAAAACTGTTTTTT; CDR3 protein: CASSLWAGGNEKLFF
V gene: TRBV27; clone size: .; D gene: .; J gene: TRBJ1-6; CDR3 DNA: TGTGCCAGCCGCCCGAGAGACTCCTATAATTCACCCCTCCACTTT; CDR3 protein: CASRPRDSYNSPLHF
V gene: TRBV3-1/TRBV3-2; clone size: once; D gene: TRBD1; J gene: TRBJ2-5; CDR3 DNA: TGTGCCAGCAGACCGACAGGGGGAGAGACCCAGTACTTC; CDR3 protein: CASRPTGGETQYF
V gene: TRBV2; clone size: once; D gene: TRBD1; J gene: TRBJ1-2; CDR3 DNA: TGTGCCAGCAGTGATGGAGGTACCGGGACAGGGGGCGATGGCTACACCTTC; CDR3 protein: CASSDGGTGTGGDGYTF
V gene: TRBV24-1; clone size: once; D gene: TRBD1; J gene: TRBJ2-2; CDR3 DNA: TGTGCCACCAGTGATCTCCGGGACAGGAACACCGGGGAGCTGTTTTTT; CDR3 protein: CATSDLRDRNTGELFF
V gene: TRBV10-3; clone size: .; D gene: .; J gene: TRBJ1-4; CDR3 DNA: TGTGCCATCAGTGAGAAGACAGGCCGAAATGAAAAACTGTTTTTT; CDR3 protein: CAISEKTGRNEKLFF
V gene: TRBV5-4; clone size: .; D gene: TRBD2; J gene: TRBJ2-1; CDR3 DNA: TGTGCCAGCAGCCTCACGGGAGGGGATGAGCAGTTCTTC; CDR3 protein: CASSLTGGDEQFF
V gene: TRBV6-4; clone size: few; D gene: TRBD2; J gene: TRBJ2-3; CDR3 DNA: TGTGCCAGCAGTCCCACTAGCGGGGGGGGCACAGATACGCAGTATTTT; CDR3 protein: CASSPTSGGGTDTQYF
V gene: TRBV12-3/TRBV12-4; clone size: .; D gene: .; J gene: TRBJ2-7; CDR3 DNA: TGTGCCAGCAGTATGACTAGGACTGAGGAGCAGTACTTC; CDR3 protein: CASSMTRTEEQYF
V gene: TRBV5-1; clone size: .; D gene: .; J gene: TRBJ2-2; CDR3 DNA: TGCGCCAGCAGCTTGAACGCAGGGGTGAACACCGGGGAGCTGTTTTTT; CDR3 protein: CASSLNAGVNTGELFF
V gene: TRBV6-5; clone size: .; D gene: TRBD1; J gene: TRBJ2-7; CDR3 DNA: TGTGCCAGCAGTCTTCGACAGGGAAGCTCCTACGAGCAGTACTTC; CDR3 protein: CASSLRQGSSYEQYF
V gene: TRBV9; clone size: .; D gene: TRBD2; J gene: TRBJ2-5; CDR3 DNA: TGTGCCAGCAGCTCCGGACTAGCGGGGGGGCAAGAGACCCAGTACTTC; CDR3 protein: CASSSGLAGGQETQYF
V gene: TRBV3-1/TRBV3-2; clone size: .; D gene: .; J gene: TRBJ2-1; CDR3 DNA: TGTGCCAGCAGCCCACGGGCTGCGGGAAATGAGCAGTTCTTC; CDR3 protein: CASSPRAAGNEQFF
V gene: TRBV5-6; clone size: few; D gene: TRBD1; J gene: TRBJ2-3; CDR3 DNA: TGTGCCAGCAGCGGGGACCGGGACAGGGGAACAGATACGCAGTATTTT; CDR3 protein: CASSGDRDRGTDTQYF
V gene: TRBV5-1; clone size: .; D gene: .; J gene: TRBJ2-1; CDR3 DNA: TGCGCCAGCAGCTTGGCCCAAGAGCAGTTCTTC; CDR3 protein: CASSLAQEQFF
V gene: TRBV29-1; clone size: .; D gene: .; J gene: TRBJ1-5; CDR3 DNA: TGCAGCGTTGAAGGGGGCAGAGGTCAGCCCCAGCATTTT; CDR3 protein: CSVEGGRGQPQHF
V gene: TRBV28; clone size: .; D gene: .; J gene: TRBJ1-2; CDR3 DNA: TGTGCCAGCAGTCGGAGTTCTCGGTCTGGCTACACCTTC; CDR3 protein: CASSRSSRSGYTF